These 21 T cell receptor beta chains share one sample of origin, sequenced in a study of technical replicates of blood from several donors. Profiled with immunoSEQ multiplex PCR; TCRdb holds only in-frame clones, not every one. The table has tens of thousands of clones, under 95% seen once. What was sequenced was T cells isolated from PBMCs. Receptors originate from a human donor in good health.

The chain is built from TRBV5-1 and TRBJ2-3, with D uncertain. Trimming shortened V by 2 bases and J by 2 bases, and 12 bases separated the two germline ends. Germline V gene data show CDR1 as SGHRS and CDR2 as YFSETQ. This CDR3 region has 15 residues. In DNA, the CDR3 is TGCGCCAGCAGCTTATTAGGCGGCCCCACAGATACGCAGTATTTT. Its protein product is CASSLLGGPTDTQYF.

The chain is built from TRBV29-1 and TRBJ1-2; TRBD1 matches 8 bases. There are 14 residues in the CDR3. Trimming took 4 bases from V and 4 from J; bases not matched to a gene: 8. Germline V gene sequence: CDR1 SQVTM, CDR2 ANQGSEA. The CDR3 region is CSVAGPTGAYGYTF. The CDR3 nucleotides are TGCAGCGTTGCCGGACCGACAGGGGCCTATGGCTACACCTTC. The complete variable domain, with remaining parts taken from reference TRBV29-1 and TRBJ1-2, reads SAVISQKPSRDICQRGTSLTIQCQVDSQVTMMFWYRQQPGQSLTLIATANQGSEATYESGFVIDKFPISRPNLTFSTLTVSNMSPEDSSIYLCSVAGPTGAYGYTFGSGTRLTVV.

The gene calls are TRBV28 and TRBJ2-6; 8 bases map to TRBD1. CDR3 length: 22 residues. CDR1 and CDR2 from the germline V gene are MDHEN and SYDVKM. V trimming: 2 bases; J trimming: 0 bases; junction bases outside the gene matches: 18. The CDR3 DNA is TGTGCCAGCAGTTTACCCCTTGGACAGGGTAGGGCACTTAGCTCTGGGGCCAACGTCCTGACTTTC. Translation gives CASSLPLGQGRALSSGANVLTF.

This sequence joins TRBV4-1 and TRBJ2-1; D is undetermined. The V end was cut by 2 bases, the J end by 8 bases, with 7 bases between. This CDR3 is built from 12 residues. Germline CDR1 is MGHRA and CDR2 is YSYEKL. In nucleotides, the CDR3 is TGCGCCAGCAGCCAAAATCAGGATGAGCAGTTCTTC. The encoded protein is CASSQNQDEQFF.

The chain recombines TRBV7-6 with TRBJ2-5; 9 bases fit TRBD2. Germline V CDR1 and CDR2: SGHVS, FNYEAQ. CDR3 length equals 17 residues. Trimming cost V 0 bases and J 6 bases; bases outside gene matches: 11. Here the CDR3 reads CASSLALAGEIGKTQYF. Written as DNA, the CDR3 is TGTGCCAGCAGCTTAGCTTTAGCGGGAGAGATCGGGAAGACCCAGTACTTC.

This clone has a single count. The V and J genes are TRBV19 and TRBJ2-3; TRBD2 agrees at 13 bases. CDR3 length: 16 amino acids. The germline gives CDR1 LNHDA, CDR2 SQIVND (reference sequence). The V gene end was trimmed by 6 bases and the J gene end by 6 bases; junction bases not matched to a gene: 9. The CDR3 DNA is TGTGCCAGTAGATGGACTAGCGGGAGCTACGACGATACGCAGTATTTT. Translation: CASRWTSGSYDDTQYF.

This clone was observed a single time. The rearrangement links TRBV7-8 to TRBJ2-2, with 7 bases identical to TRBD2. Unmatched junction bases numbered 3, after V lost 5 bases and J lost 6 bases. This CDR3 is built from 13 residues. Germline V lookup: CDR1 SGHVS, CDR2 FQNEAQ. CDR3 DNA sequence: TGTGCCAGCAGCAGAGGACTAGCCGGGGAGCTGTTTTTT. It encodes CASSRGLAGELFF.

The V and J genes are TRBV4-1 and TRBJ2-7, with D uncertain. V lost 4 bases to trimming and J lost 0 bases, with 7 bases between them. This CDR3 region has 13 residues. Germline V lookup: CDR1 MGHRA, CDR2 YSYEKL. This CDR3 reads CASSRGFSYEQYF. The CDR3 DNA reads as TGCGCCAGCAGCCGCGGATTCTCCTACGAGCAGTACTTC.

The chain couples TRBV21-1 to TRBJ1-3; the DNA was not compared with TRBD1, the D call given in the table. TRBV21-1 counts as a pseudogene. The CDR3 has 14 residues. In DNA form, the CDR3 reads TGTGCCAGCTTACAACAGCCGTCTGGAAACACCATATATTTT. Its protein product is CASLQQPSGNTIYF.

The chain's CDR3 is CASSLGTVYEQYF. CDR3 DNA sequence: TGTGCCAGCAGTTTGGGGACAGTCTACGAGCAGTACTTC. This chain connects TRBV27 to TRBJ2-7; 7 bases line up with TRBD1. Germline assignment: CDR1 MNHEY and CDR2 SMNVEV (reference sequence). V was pared by 3 bases and J by 3 bases, with 2 bases of the junction left unmatched. This CDR3 has 13 amino acids.

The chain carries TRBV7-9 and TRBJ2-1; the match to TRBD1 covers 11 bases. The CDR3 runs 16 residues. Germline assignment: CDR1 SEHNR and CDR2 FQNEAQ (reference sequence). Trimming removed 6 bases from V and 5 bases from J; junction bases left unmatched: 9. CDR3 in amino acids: CASRLPPGQGDNEQFF. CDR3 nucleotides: TGTGCCAGCAGACTGCCTCCGGGACAGGGGGACAATGAGCAGTTCTTC.

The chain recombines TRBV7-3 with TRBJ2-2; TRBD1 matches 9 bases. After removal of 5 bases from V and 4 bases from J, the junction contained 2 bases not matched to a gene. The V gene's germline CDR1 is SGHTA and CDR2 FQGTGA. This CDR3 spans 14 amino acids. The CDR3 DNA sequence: TGTGCCAGCAGCAGGGACAGGGTCACCGGGGAGCTGTTTTTT. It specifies CASSRDRVTGELFF.

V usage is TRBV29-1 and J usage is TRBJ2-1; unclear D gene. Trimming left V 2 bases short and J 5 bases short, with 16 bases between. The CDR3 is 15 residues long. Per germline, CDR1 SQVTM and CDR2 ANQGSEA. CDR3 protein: CSVEFWLGANNEQFF. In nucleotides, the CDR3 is TGCAGCGTTGAATTTTGGCTAGGAGCTAACAATGAGCAGTTCTTC.

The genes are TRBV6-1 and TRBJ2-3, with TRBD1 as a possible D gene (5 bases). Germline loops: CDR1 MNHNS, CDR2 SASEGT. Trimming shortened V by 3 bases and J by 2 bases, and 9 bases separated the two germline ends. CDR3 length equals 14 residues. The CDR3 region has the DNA TGTGCCAGCAGTGAGGGGCAGTACACAGATACGCAGTATTTT. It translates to CASSEGQYTDTQYF.

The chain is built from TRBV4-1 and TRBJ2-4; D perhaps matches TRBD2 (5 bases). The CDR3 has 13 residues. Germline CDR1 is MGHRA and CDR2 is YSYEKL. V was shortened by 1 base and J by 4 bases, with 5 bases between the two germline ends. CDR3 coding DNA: TGCGCCAGCAGCCAAGGAGGGAAAAACATTCAGTACTTC. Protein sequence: CASSQGGKNIQYF.

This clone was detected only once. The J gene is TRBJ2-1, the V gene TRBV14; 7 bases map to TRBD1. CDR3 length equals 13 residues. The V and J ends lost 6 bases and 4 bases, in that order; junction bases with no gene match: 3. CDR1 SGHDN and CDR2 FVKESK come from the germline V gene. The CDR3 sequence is CASRGQLYNEQFF. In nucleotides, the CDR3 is TGTGCCAGCAGGGGACAGTTGTACAATGAGCAGTTCTTC. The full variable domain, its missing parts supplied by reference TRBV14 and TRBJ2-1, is EAGVTQFPSHSVIEKGQTVTLRCDPISGHDNLYWYRRVMGKEIKFLLHFVKESKQDESGMPNNRFLAERTGGTYSTLKVQPAELEDSGVYFCASRGQLYNEQFFGPGTRLTVL.

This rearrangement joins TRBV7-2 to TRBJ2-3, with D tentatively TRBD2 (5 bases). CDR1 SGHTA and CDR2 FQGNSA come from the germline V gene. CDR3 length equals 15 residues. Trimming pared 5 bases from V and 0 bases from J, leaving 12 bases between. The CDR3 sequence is CASSPQRSSTDTQYF. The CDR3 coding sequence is TGTGCCAGCAGCCCGCAGCGGAGTAGCACAGATACGCAGTATTTT.

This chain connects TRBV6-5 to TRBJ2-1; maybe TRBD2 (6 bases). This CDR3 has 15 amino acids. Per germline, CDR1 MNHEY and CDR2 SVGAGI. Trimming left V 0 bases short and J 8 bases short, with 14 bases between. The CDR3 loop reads CASSYSWEALDEQFF. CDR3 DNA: TGTGCCAGCAGTTACTCGTGGGAGGCTCTAGATGAGCAGTTCTTC.

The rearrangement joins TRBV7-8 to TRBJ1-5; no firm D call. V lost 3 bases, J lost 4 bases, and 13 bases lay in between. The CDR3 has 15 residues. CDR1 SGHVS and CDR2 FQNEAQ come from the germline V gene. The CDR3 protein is CASSLLGGRNQPQHF. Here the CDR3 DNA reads TGTGCCAGCAGCTTGTTAGGTGGCAGGAATCAGCCCCAGCATTTT.

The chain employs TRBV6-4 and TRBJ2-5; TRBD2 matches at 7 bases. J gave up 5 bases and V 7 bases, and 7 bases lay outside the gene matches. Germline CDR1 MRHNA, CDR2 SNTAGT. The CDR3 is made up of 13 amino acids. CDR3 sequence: CASTWRERETQYF. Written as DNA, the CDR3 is TGTGCCAGCACCTGGCGGGAGAGGGAGACCCAGTACTTC.

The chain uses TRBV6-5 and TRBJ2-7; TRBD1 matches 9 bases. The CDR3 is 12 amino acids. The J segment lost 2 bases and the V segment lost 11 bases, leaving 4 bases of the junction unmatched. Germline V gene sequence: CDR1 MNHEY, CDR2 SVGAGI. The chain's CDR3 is CAAGTGTYEQYF. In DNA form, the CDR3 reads TGTGCCGCCGGGACAGGGACCTACGAGCAGTACTTC.